This T cell receptor (beta chain) was retrieved from a study of Graves' ophthalmopathy and Graves' hyperthyroidism. Study details: Before any treatment, peripheral blood was taken at the initial diagnosis.

Amplification of TCR beta CDR3 regions used RNA transcripts. HTBI primers served in a first-round RT-PCR, which a second-round multiplex PCR followed. TCRdb itself ran the multiplex PCR reads through MiXCR, one entry per CDR3 protein. The sample holds roughly 400,000 distinct CDR3 sequences, approximately 15% seen once. V lost 1 base and J lost 5, with 15 bases in between. CDR1 is SGHAT and CDR2 is FQNNGV in the germline V gene. The CDR3 loop spans 16 amino acids. This clonotype was seen ten or more times. Its antigen is still unknown. Study-wide results and limits: Blood was where most expanded thyroid clonotypes above 0.001 frequency also turned up.

A volume of approximately 10 ml of fresh peripheral blood supplied the PBMCs. The chain combines TRBV11-2 with TRBJ1-5; tentative D call: TRBD1 (5 bases). Sequences were obtained from peripheral blood. The sequence came from a woman aged 18 to 35 with stable Graves' hyperthyroidism. The CDR3 DNA reads TGTGCCAGCAGCTTAGGGAGGGGCGACGGAGATCAGCCCCAGCATTTT. Protein product: CASSLGRGDGDQPQHF.